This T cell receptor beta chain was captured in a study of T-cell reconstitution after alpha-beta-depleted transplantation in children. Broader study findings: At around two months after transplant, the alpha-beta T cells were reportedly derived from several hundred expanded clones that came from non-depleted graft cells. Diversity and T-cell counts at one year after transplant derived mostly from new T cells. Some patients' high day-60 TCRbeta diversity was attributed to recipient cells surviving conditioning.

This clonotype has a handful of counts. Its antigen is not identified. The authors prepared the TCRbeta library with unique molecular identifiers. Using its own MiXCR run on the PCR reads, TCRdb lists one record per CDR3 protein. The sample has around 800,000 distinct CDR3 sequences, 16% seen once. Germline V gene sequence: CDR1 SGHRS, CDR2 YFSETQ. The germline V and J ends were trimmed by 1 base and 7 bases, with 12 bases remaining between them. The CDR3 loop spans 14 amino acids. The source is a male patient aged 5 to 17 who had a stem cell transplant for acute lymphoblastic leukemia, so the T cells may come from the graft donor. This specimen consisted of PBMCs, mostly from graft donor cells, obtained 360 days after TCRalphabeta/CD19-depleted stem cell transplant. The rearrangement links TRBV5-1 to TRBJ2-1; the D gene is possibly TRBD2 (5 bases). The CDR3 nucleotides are TGCGCCAGCAGCTTGTTCGGGGTGGAGAATGAGCAGTTCTTC. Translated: CASSLFGVENEQFF.